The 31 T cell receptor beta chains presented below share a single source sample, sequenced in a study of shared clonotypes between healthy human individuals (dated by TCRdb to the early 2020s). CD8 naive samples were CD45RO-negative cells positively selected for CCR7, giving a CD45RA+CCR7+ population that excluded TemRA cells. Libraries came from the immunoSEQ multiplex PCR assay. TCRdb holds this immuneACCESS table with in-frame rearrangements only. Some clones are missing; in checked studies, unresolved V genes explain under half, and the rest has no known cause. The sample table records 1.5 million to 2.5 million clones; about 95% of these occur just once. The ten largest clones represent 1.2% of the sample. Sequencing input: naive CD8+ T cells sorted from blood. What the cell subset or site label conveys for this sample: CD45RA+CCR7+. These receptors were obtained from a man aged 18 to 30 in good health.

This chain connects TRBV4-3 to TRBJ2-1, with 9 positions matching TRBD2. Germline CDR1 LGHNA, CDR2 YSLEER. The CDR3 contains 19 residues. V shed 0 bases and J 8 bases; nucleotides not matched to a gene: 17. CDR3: CASSQEEAGTSKEFDEQFF. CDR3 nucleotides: TGCGCCAGCAGCCAAGAGGAGGCCGGGACTAGCAAAGAGTTCGATGAGCAGTTCTTC.

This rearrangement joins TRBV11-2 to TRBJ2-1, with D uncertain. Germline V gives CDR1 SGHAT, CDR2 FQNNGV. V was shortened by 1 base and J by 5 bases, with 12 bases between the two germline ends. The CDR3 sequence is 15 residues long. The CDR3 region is CASSLVDQLNNEQFF. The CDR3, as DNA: TGTGCCAGCAGCTTAGTGGACCAGCTAAACAATGAGCAGTTCTTC.

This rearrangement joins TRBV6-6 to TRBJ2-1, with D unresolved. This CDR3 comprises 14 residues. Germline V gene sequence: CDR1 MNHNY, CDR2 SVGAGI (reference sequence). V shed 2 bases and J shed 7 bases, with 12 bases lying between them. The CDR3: CASSYQNSRNEQFF. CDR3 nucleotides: TGTGCCAGCAGTTACCAAAATTCTAGGAATGAGCAGTTCTTC.

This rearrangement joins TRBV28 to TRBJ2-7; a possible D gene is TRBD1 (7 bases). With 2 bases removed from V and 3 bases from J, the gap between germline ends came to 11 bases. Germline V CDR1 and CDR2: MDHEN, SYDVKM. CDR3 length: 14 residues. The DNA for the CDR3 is TGTGCCAGCAGTTTACGGGGGACAGACTACGAGCAGTACTTC. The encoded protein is CASSLRGTDYEQYF. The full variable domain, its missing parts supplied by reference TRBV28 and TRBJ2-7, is DVKVTQSSRYLVKRTGEKVFLECVQDMDHENMFWYRQDPGLGLRLIYFSYDVKMKEKGDIPEGYSVSREKKERFSLILESASTNQTSMYLCASSLRGTDYEQYFGPGTRLTVT.

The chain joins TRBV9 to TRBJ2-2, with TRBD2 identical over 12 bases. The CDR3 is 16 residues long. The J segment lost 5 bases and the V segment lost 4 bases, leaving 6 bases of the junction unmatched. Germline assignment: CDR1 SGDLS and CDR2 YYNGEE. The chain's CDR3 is CASSQPLAGGTGELFF. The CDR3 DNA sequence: TGTGCCAGCAGCCAGCCACTAGCGGGAGGAACCGGGGAGCTGTTTTTT.

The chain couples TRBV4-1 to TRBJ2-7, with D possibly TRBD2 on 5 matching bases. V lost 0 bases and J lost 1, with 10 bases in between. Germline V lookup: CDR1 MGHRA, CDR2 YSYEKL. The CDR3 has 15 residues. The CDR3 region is CASSQEGRPSYEQYF. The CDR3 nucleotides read TGCGCCAGCAGCCAAGAAGGGAGACCGTCCTACGAGCAGTACTTC.

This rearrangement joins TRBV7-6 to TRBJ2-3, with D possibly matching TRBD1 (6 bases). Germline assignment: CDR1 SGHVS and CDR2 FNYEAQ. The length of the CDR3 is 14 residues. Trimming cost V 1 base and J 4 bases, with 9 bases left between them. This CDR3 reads CASSLGTGSDTQYF. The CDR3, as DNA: TGTGCCAGCAGCTTAGGTACAGGGTCAGATACGCAGTATTTT.

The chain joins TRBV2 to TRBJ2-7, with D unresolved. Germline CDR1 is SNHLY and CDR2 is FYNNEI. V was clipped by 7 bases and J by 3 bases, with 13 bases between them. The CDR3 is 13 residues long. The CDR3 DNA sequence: TGTGCCAGCACCGACGACACCTACTACGAGCAGTACTTC. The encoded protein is CASTDDTYYEQYF.

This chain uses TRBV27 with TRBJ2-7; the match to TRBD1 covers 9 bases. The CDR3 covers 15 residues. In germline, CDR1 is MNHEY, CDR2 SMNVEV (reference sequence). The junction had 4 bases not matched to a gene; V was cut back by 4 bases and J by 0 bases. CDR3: CASSWTGVSSYEQYF. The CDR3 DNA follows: TGTGCCAGCAGTTGGACAGGGGTCAGCTCCTACGAGCAGTACTTC.

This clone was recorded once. The CDR3 loop is CSVPRDRTNTGELFF. The CDR3 DNA sequence: TGCAGCGTTCCACGAGACAGGACGAACACCGGGGAGCTGTTTTTT. The chain recombines TRBV29-1 with TRBJ2-2; maybe TRBD1 (6 bases). The V gene lost 5 bases and the J gene lost 0 bases, with 13 bases spanning the gap. CDR1 and CDR2 (germline): SQVTM, ANQGSEA. The CDR3 spans 15 residues.

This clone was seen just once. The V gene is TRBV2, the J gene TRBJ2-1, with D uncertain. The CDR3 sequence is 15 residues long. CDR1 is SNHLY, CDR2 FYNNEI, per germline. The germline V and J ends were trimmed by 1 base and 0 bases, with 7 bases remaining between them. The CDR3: CASSEDSASYNEQFF. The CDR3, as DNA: TGTGCCAGCAGTGAAGACTCCGCCTCCTACAATGAGCAGTTCTTC.

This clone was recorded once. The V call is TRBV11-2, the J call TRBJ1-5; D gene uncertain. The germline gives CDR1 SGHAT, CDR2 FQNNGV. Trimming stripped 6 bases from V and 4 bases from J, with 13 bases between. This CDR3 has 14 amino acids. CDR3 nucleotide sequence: TGTGCCAGCAGGCCCAAGGCGGGAAATCAGCCCCAGCATTTT. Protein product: CASRPKAGNQPQHF.

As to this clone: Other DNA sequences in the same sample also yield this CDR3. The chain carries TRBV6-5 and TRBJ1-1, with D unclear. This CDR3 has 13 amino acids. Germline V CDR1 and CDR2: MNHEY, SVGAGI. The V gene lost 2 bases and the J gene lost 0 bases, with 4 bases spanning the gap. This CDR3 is CASSYGMNTEAFF. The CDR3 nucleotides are TGTGCCAGCAGTTACGGTATGAACACTGAAGCTTTCTTT.

The CDR3 reads CASSLWELTSSSGNTIYF. The CDR3 coding sequence is TGTGCCAGCAGTTTATGGGAGCTAACTTCATCCTCTGGAAACACCATATATTTT. The chain carries TRBV28 and TRBJ1-3, with D unresolved. V was pared by 0 bases and J by 0 bases, with 15 bases between. The CDR3 extends over 18 amino acids. Per germline, CDR1 MDHEN and CDR2 SYDVKM.

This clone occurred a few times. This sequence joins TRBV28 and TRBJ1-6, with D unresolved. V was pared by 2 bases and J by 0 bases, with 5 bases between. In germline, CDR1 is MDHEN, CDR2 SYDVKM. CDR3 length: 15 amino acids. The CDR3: CASSLQSSYNSPLHF. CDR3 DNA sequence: TGTGCCAGCAGTTTACAGAGCTCCTATAATTCACCCCTCCACTTT.

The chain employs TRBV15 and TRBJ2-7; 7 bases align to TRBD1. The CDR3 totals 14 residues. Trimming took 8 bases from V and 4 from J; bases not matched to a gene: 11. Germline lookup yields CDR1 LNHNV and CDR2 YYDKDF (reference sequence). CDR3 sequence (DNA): TGTGCCACCGGCCCGAGACAGGGTTTATACGAGCAGTACTTC. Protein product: CATGPRQGLYEQYF. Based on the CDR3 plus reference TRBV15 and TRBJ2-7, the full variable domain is DAMVIQNPRYQVTQFGKPVTLSCSQTLNHNVMYWYQQKSSQAPKLLFHYYDKDFNNEADTPDNFQSRRPNTSFCFLDIRSPGLGDTAMYLCATGPRQGLYEQYFGPGTRLTVT.

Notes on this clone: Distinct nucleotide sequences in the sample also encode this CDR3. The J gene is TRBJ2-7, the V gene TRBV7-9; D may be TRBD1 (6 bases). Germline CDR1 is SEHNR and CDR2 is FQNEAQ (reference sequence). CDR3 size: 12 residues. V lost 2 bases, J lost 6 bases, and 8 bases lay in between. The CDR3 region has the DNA TGTGCCAGCAGCTTAACAGGGCTCGAGCAGTACTTC. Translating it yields CASSLTGLEQYF.

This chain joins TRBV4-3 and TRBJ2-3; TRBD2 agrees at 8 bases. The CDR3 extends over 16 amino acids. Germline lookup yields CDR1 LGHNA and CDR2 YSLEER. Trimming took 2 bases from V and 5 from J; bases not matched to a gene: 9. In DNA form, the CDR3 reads TGCGCCAGCAGCCAAAACACGGGACTAGAGGGAGATACGCAGTATTTT. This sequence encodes CASSQNTGLEGDTQYF.

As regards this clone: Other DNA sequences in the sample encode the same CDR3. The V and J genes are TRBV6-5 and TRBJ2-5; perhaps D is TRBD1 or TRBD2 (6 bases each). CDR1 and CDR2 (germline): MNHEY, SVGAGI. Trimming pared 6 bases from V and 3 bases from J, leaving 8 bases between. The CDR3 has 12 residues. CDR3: CASRGGEETQYF. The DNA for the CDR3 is TGTGCCAGCAGGGGGGGCGAAGAGACCCAGTACTTC.

CDR3: CASSYNNRAYEQYF. The CDR3 region has the DNA TGTGCCAGCAGTTACAATAACAGGGCCTACGAGCAGTACTTC. J is TRBJ2-7 and V is TRBV6-5, with a possible D match to TRBD1 (6 bases). Germline CDR1 reads MNHEY; CDR2 reads SVGAGI. This CDR3 spans 14 amino acids. The ends were cut back, 2 bases at V and 2 bases at J, with 10 bases in the middle.

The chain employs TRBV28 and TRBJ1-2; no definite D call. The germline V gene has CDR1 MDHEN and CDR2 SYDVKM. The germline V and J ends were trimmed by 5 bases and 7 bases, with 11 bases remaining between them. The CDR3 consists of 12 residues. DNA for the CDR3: TGTGCCAGCAGTCTTCGGTTTGGTGGCTACACCTTC. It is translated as CASSLRFGGYTF.

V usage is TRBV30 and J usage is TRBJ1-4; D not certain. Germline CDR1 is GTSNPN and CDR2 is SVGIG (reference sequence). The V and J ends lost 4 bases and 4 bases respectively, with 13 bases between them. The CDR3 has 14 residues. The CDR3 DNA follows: TGTGCCTGGATTCCCAACGGGGTTAATGAAAAACTGTTTTTT. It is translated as CAWIPNGVNEKLFF. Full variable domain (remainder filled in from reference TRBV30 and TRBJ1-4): SQTIHQWPATLVQPVGSPLSLECTVEGTSNPNLYWYRQAAGRGLQLLFYSVGIGQISSEVPQNLSASRPQDRQFILSSKKLLLSDSGFYLCAWIPNGVNEKLFFGSGTQLSVL.

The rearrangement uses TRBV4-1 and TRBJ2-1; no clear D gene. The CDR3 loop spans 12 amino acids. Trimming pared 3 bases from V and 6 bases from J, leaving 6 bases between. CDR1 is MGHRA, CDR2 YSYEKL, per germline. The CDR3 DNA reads TGCGCCAGCAGCCAGACACTCAATGAGCAGTTCTTC. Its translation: CASSQTLNEQFF.

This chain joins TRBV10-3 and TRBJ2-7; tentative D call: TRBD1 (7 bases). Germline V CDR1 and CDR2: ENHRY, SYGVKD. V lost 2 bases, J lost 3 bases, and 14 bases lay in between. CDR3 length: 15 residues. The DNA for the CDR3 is TGTGCCATCAGTGAGGGAGGGGGCGGTATCTACGAGCAGTACTTC. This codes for CAISEGGGGIYEQYF.

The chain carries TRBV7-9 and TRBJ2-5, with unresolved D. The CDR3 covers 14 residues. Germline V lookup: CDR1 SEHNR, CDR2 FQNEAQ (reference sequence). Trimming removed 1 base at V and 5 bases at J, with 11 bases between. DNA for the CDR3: TGTGCCAGCAGCTTAGATAGGGAACGGGAGACCCAGTACTTC. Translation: CASSLDRERETQYF.

CDR3 in DNA: TGCGCCAGCAGTGTTCGACAGCCCTGGAACACTGAAGCTTTCTTT. Its protein product is CASSVRQPWNTEAFF. The chain recombines TRBV10-1 with TRBJ1-1; D is perhaps TRBD1 (5 bases). Per germline, CDR1 WNHNN and CDR2 SYGVQD (reference sequence). V was clipped by 4 bases and J by 1 base, with 13 bases between them. The CDR3 spans 15 residues.

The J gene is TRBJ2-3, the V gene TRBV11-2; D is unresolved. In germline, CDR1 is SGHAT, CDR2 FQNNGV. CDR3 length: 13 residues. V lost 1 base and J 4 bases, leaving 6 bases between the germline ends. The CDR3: CASSLVMADTQYF. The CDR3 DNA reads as TGTGCCAGCAGCTTAGTGATGGCAGATACGCAGTATTTT.

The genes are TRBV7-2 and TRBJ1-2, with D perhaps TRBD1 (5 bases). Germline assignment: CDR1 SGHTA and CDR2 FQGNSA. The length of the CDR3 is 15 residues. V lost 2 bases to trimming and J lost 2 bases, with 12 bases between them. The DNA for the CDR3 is TGTGCCAGCAGCTTATTGATCGAGGGGAACTATGGCTACACCTTC. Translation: CASSLLIEGNYGYTF. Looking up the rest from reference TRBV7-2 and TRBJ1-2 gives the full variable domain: GAGVSQSPSNKVTEKGKDVELRCDPISGHTALYWYRQSLGQGLEFLIYFQGNSAPDKSGLPSDRFSAERTGGSVSTLTIQRTQQEDSAVYLCASSLLIEGNYGYTFGSGTRLTVV.

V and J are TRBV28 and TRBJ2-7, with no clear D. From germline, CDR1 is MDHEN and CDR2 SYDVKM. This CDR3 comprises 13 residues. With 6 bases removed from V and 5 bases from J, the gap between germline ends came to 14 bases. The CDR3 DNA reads TGTGCCAGCAGCCCAGCCTTTATGGACGAGCAGTACTTC. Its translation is CASSPAFMDEQYF. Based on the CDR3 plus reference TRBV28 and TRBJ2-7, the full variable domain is DVKVTQSSRYLVKRTGEKVFLECVQDMDHENMFWYRQDPGLGLRLIYFSYDVKMKEKGDIPEGYSVSREKKERFSLILESASTNQTSMYLCASSPAFMDEQYFGPGTRLTVT.

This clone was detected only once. CDR3 loop: CASSLGLAGYTGELFF. The CDR3 DNA reads TGTGCCAGCAGCTTGGGACTAGCGGGTTACACCGGGGAGCTGTTTTTT. The chain joins TRBV5-4 to TRBJ2-2; 10 nucleotides align to TRBD2. This CDR3 region has 16 residues. With 0 bases clipped from V and 3 bases from J, the junction kept 2 bases outside the gene matches. In germline, CDR1 is SGHNT, CDR2 YYREEE (reference sequence).

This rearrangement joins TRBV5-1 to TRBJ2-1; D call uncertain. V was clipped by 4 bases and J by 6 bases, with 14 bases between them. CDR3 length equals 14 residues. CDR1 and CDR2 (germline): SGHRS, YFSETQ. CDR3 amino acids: CASSLLTPGNEQFF. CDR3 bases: TGCGCCAGCAGCCTCCTGACCCCGGGCAATGAGCAGTTCTTC.